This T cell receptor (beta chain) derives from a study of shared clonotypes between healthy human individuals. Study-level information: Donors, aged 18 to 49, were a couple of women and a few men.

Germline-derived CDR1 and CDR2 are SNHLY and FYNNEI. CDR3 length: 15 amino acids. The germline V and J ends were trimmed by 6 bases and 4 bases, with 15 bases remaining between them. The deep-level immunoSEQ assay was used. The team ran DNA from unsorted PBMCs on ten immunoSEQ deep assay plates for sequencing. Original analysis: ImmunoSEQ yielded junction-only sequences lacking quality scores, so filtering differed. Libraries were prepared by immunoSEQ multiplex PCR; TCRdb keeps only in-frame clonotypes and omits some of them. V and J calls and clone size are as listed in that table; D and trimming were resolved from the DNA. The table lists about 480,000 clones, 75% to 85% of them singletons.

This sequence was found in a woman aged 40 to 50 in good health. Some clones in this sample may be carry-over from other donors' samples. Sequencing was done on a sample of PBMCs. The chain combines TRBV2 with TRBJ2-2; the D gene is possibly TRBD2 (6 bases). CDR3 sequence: CASRSRLDITGELFF. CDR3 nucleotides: TGTGCCAGCAGGTCAAGACTAGATATCACCGGGGAGCTGTTTTTT. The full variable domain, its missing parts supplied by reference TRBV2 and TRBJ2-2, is EPEVTQTPSHQVTQMGQEVILRCVPISNHLYFYWYRQILGQKVEFLVSFYNNEISEKSEIFDDQFSVERPDGSNFTLKIRSTKLEDSAMYFCASRSRLDITGELFFGEGSRLTVL.